This record concerns one T cell receptor (beta chain) sequence. In the study's own analysis: Nucleated cell counts were estimated from reference gene primer amplification. Assay: immunoSEQ multiplex PCR; the TCRdb copy retains only in-frame clones and omits some. D and trimming come from the DNA, and the V and J calls and clone size come from that table. The data contain tens of thousands of clones, 70% to 90% of them singletons. V was pared by 4 bases and J by 3 bases, with 12 bases between. CDR1 GTSNPN and CDR2 SVGIG come from the germline V gene (reference sequence). The CDR3 totals 13 residues. This sample is drawn from a study of blood T cell repertoires in COVID-19. Study-level background: Both acute and convalescent COVID-19 samples were obtained from the United States, Italy and Spain. Sample material is recorded as cDNA or gDNA derived from T cells, B-cell-depleted T cells, or PBMCs.

This chain connects TRBV30 to TRBJ1-2; D possibly corresponds to TRBD1 (5 bases). Sequencing was done on a sample of peripheral blood. The receptor was isolated from a man aged 65 to 85 with acute or convalescent COVID-19. This CDR3 reads CAWIQGLYYGYTF. The CDR3, as DNA: TGTGCCTGGATTCAGGGACTCTACTATGGCTACACCTTC.